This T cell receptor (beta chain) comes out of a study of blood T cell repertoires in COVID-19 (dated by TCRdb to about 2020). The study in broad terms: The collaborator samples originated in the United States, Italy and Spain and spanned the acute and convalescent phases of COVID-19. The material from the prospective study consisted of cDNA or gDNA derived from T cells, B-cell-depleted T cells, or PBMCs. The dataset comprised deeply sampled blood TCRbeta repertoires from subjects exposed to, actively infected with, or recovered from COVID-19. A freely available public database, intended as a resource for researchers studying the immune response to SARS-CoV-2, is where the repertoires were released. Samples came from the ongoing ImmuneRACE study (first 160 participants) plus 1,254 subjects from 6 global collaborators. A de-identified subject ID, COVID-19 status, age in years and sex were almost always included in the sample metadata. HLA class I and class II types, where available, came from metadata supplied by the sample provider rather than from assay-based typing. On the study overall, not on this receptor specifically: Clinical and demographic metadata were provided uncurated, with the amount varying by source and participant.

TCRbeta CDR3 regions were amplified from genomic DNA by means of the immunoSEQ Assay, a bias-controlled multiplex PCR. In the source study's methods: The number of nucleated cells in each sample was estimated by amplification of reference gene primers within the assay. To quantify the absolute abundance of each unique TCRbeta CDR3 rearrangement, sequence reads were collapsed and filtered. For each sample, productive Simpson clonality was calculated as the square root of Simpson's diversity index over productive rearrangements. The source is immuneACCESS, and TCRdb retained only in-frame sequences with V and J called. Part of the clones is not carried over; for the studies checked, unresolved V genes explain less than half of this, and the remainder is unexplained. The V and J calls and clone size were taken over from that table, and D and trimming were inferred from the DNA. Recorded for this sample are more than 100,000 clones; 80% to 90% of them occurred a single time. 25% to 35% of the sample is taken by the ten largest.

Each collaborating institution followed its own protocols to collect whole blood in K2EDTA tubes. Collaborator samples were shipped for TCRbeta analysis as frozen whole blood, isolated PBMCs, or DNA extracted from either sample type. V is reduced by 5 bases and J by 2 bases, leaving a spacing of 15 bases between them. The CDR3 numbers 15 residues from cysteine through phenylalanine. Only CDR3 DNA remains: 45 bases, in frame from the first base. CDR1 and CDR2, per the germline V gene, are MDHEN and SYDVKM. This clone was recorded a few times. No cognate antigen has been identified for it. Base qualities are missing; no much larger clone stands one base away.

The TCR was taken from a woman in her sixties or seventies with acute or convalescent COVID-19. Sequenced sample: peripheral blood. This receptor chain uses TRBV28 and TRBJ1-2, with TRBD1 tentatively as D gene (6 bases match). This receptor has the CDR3 CASSQPGVGNYGYTF. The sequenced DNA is TGTGCCAGCAGTCAGCCAGGGGTGGGAAACTATGGCTACACCTTC.